This T cell receptor beta chain was obtained from a study of cytomegalovirus exposure and HLA in healthy donors (dated by TCRdb to about 2017). About the investigation overall: According to an earlier analysis of a few hundred of the donors, about 179 million T cells yielded 117 million unique TCR beta sequences and 276 Gb of sequence data. Approximately 310 gigabases of sequencing data and some 85 million unique TCR sequences were included in an early release covering several hundred HLA-typed donors. Of the 300 to 400 genotyped donors, 81% fell in the genetic ancestry cluster associated with self-reported Caucasian donors. The study was designed to test whether signatures of past pathogen exposure could be identified by cataloging public T cell receptors. The T cell repertoires of roughly 660 subjects were profiled by immunosequencing and related to cytomegalovirus serostatus. Besides the first cohort of approximately 670 subjects, a separate validation cohort made up of 120 different subjects was used. The study combined high-throughput TCR immunosequencing, statistical association of individual TCRs with disease status, and machine learning to predict cytomegalovirus infection status. To study patterns of TCR occurrence, a later analysis re-analyzed previously published TCR beta repertoires from several hundred donors and added high-resolution HLA genotyping. In the later analysis, no new phenotypic data were used to find candidate immune exposures; instead, reliance was placed on TCR beta sequences and their occurrence across donors. An earlier analysis of 587 of the donors used high-throughput TCR beta sequencing to judge whether each TCR beta V gene segment behaved as functional or pseudogenic. Donor age, sex, ethnicity and CMV serostatus were collected together with the repertoire data. In a later genetic analysis, genome-wide SNP genotypes for about three fifths of the roughly 670 donors were used, and that subset was treated as a discovery cohort. Every discovery cohort repertoire had been produced on one sequencing platform. Both class I and class II loci were covered by HLA typing, at four-digit resolution. The number of donors typed differed by locus, with about 620-630 for A, B, C, DRB1 and DQB1, 522 for DQA1, approximately 580 for DPA1, and some 450 for DPB1. A few DR-DQ haplotypes were handled as single units for association and clustering because linkage in the cohort was strong. Across approximately 400 genotyped donors of the cohort, an average of approximately 240,000 unique TCR beta nucleotide sequences per donor were sequenced, and roughly 20% of those sequences were non-productive. What the work shows at the level of the full study, not this receptor alone: Correlated functional status among segregating V segments might reflect linkage disequilibrium, but an unknown experimental factor could not be ruled out. Some IMGT-functional V segments, including TRBV6-2 and TRBV6-3, could not be told apart with the 87-base-pair reads, so those segments were excluded. Specific HLA alleles were associated with roughly 16,000 TCR beta sequences at a false discovery rate of 0.05 in a later analysis. Several of the top co-occurrence clusters appeared to be linked to parvovirus B19, influenza, CMV and Epstein-Barr virus, according to a later analysis. A few of the identified cytomegalovirus-associated TCR beta chains were confirmed in vitro to be specific for cytomegalovirus antigens. According to a later analysis, most CMV-associated TCR beta chains appeared to be HLA-restricted, and the HLA associations seemed to be driven largely by CMV exposure. Most TCR sequences were observed very rarely across donors, whereas some public TCRs were present in many individuals. Because HLA typing was missing for some donors at each locus, association tests included only the typed subset. The sequencing pipeline was judged likely to have produced a cluster of highly shared sequence variants as a technical artifact. Because counts were too low, 15 to 20 rarely observed V segments, including chromosome 9 orphons, were left out of the earlier analysis of approximately 500 of the donors. In an earlier analysis of under 600 of the donors, most TCR beta V segments were observed in productive rearrangements about 90% or about 30% of the time, broadly matching IMGT annotations. In this cohort, only TCR beta chains were sequenced, and detectable features were limited by the absence of alpha or paired-chain data. An association between a missense DCLRE1C variant and V-gene and J-gene trimming of TCR beta chains was found in a later genetic analysis and replicated in an independent cohort. Immune exposure information for the cohort was limited to CMV serostatus. Presence/absence analyses assumed roughly uniform sequencing depth across donors, an assumption that may not hold. In both the original and validation cohorts, the classifier was reported to diagnose cytomegalovirus status with high specificity and sensitivity. A total of roughly 160 TCR beta chains were listed by the study as associated with cytomegalovirus. Compared with equally common non-associated chains, HLA-associated TCR beta chains in a later analysis were more clonally expanded and had lower generation probabilities. Strong co-occurrence of HLA alleles, especially DR and DQ, made assigning TCR associations to individual alleles difficult. A further reported finding was that TCR beta sequences accurately predicted the HLA-A and HLA-B alleles for most subjects in the first cohort. Compared with the 666-donor mean, donors in an Asian-associated ancestry cluster had fewer N-insertions in productive TCRs, according to a later genetic analysis. According to a later analysis, TCR association rates differed among HLA loci, with DRB1 alleles showing the most associated TCRs and HLA-C alleles showing the fewest. It was suggested by the authors that the approach could potentially be generalized to other disease states and immunological phenotypes.

Libraries came from the immunoSEQ multiplex PCR assay. For the multiplex PCR, a mixture combining 60 forward primers for TCR Vbeta segments and 13 reverse primers for TCR Jbeta segments was used. A multiplex PCR assay on genomic DNA amplified the CDR3 region of rearranged TCR beta genes. Amplified TCR beta libraries were sequenced as 87-base-pair reads on the Illumina HiSeq System. Turning to the authors' computational methods: A later analysis counted about 80 million unique TCR beta chains across the 550 to 750 repertoires, and roughly 9.9 million of these chains were shared by at least two donors. To remove PCR and sequencing errors, raw reads were error-corrected and collapsed into unique sequences using a nearest-neighbor algorithm that merged closely related sequences. V, D and J gene segments were assigned by aligning CDR3 sequences to IMGT reference sequences. For a sequence to be retained, a match of at least six nucleotides was required to both a V gene segment and a J gene segment. A rearrangement counted as productive if the CDR3 had no stop codons and remained in frame with V and J, and every other rearrangement counted as non-productive. Following IMGT convention, CDR3 was defined as the stretch from the second conserved V-encoded cysteine up to the conserved J-encoded phenylalanine. Sequences without an unambiguous match to a single V gene segment were excluded from the earlier analysis of approximately 560 of the donors. An earlier analysis of several hundred of the donors called V segments functional above 56.7% productive rearrangements and segregating when the between-donor standard deviation exceeded 5%. A statistical classification framework was built to diagnose cytomegalovirus status from the catalog of TCR beta chain sequences. V and J gene assignment, in a later analysis, came from comparing TCR nucleotide sequences with IMGT/GENE-DB human TR gene sequences. A later analysis assigned CDR3 sequences and most-parsimonious VDJ recombination scenarios with the TCRdist pipeline. In a later analysis, every TCR beta chain was defined by the combination of its CDR3 amino acid sequence and its V-gene family, and reads without a unique V-gene family were dropped. In a later analysis, several hundred highly shared, low-generation-probability nucleotide sequences were removed to address suspected cross-contamination and a sequencing artifact. For each public chain, a later analysis derived a clonal expansion index from normalized ranks of inferred template counts within each repertoire. In a later analysis, generation probabilities were computed using a VDJ recombination model fitted to out-of-frame rearrangements, and the results were checked against IGoR. In a later analysis, hypergeometric tests were used to score TCR-TCR, TCR-HLA and TCR-CMV co-occurrence, with a repertoire-size bias correction applied to TCR pairs. To estimate false discovery rates, a later analysis permuted the HLA or CMV assignments 20 times. A later analysis grouped co-occurring TCRs with DBSCAN, adding TCRdist sequence similarity when clustering within HLA-allele-positive subsets. For co-occurrence clustering, repertoires with fewer than 30,000 or more than 120,000 public chains were excluded, along with roughly five repertoires with anomalous nucleotide sharing. TCRdb provides this immuneACCESS table in a form limited to in-frame rearrangements. Some clones are lacking; in checked studies, under half of them reflect an unresolved V gene, and why the rest are absent is not known. The V and J calls and clone size are taken from that table; D and trimming were inferred from the DNA. In this sample the table shows approximately 200,000 clones, over 75% of which occur a single time. Together, the top ten hold approximately 0.22% of the sample.

As concerns this clone: Its cognate antigen has yet to be identified. No base quality information exists; no much larger clone differs at one position.

The cohort was made up of 500 to 850 healthy bone marrow donors. All cohort members were sampled while nominally healthy, although unrecorded immune exposures were likely present. The donor tested CMV seronegative, placing the donor among the 300 to 400 seronegative members of the cohort. A peripheral blood sample was provided by each donor, and peripheral blood mononuclear cells were used for TCR beta sequencing. Genomic DNA was extracted from the blood cell samples with the Qiagen DNeasy Blood Extraction Kit. The CDR3 covers 14 residues, taking in both the cysteine and the phenylalanine. Only the CDR3 region is kept as DNA, spanning 42 bases read in frame from base 1. Trimmed from V: 3 bases; trimmed from J: 2 bases; junction bases lacking a gene match: 2. CDR1 and CDR2, per the germline V gene, are LGHNT and FRNRAP.

The TCR was taken from a girl aged 2 to 10 in good health and CMV-seronegative. The rearrangement combines TRBV12-5 with TRBJ2-3; 7 bases in the junction line up with TRBD2. The sample taken for sequencing was PBMCs. Read as DNA, the sequence is TGTGCTAGTGGTTTAGGGACTACCACAGATACGCAGTATTTT. This codes for CASGLGTTTDTQYF.